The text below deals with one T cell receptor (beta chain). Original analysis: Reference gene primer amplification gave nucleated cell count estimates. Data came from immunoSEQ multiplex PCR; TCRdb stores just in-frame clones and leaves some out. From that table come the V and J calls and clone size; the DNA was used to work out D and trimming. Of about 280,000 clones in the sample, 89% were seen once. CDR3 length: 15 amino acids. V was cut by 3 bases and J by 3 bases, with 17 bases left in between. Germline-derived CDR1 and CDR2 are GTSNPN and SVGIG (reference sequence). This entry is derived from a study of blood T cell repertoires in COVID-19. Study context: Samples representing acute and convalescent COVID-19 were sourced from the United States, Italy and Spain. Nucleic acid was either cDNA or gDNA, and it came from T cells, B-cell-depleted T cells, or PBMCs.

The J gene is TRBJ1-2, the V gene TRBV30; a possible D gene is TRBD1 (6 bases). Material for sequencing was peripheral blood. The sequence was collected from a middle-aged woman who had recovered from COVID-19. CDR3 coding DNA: TGTGCCTGGAGCCCAAACAGGGTGGTTGACTATGGCTACACCTTC. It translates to CAWSPNRVVDYGYTF.